The rows below give T cell receptor beta chains drawn from one sample of a study of cytomegalovirus exposure and HLA in healthy donors. Here immunoSEQ multiplex PCR was the method, and the copy in TCRdb shows in-frame clones only, minus some. This repertoire shows some 110,000 clones, 70% to 80% found once; its top ten account for around 10%. Sequenced sample: PBMCs. These receptors came from a woman aged 50 to 60 in good health and CMV-seropositive. Both conserved end residues are part of each CDR3. D genes are given only for firm matches. Clone size appears in some rows only: once, few, many, or a class for an expanded clone.

.	TRBV5-1	TRBJ2-1	TRBD1	TGCGCCAGCAAGAGGGACAGGTACAACGATGAGCAGTTCTTC	CASKRDRYNDEQFF
.	TRBV19	TRBJ2-5	.	TGTGCCAGTGGGGGCGGGCGAGGGACCCAGTACTTC	CASGGGRGTQYF
.	TRBV4-2	TRBJ2-1	TRBD2	TGTGCCAGCAGCTACCATCCTAGCGGGGATGAGCAGTTCTTC	CASSYHPSGDEQFF
.	TRBV4-2	TRBJ2-7	.	TGTGCCAGCAGCCAAGAACCCCGGGGGCTAGCGGGCCTTCAGGGGGAAAAGCAGTACTTC	CASSQEPRGLAGLQGEKQYF
.	TRBV7-2	TRBJ2-3	TRBD2	TGTGCCAGCAGCTTAGACTTAGCGGGGGAGGGAGATACGCAGTATTTT	CASSLDLAGEGDTQYF
.	TRBV11-2	TRBJ2-1	TRBD2	TGTGCCAGCAGCTTACAGGGTAGCGGGATCCCCAATGAGCAGTTCTTC	CASSLQGSGIPNEQFF
.	TRBV27	TRBJ2-7	.	TGTGCCAGCAGTTATCAGGGGACCTCCTACGAGCAGTACTTC	CASSYQGTSYEQYF
.	TRBV19	TRBJ1-1	TRBD1	TGTGCCAGTAGTAAAGGGGACAGCCGTTCCACTGAAGCTTTCTTT	CASSKGDSRSTEAFF
.	TRBV19	TRBJ2-6	TRBD1	TGTGCCAGTAGTTCCGGGACAGGGTTCTCTGGGGCCAACGTCCTGACTTTC	CASSSGTGFSGANVLTF
.	TRBV2	TRBJ2-1	.	TGTGCCAGCACGATCGGACTTCTCAATGAGCAGTTCTTC	CASTIGLLNEQFF
.	TRBV7-2	TRBJ1-1	TRBD1	TGTGCCAGCACCTTAGGGACAGCGAACACTGAAGCTTTCTTT	CASTLGTANTEAFF
.	TRBV11-2	TRBJ2-7	TRBD1	TGTGCCAGCAGTCCTACAGGGGGGTCATTTTACGAGCAGTACTTC	CASSPTGGSFYEQYF
once	TRBV2	TRBJ2-7	TRBD1	TGTGCCAGCAGTGGCCGGGACAGCTCCTACGAGCAGTACTTC	CASSGRDSSYEQYF
.	TRBV11-1	TRBJ2-4	TRBD2	TGTGCCAGCAGCTTAGTCGGGGGGGCGTACGACAAAAACATTCAGTACTTC	CASSLVGGAYDKNIQYF
.	TRBV11-2	TRBJ2-3	.	TGTGCCAGCAGCTTAGCCTATACAGCTAGCACAGATACGCAGTATTTT	CASSLAYTASTDTQYF
.	TRBV5-5	TRBJ1-2	.	TGTGCCAGCAGCAGAGGACGGGGGGATGGCTACACCTTC	CASSRGRGDGYTF
.	TRBV7-2	TRBJ1-1	TRBD1	TGTGCCAGCAGCCCGCGGACAGGGCTCCTGAACACTGAAGCTTTCTTT	CASSPRTGLLNTEAFF
.	TRBV4-3	TRBJ2-3	.	TGCGCCAGCAGCCAGACGCGGACTCTCAGCACAGATACGCAGTATTTT	CASSQTRTLSTDTQYF
.	TRBV4-1	TRBJ1-2	TRBD1	TGCGCCAGCAGCCAACCGGGACAGGGGGCGTATGGCTACACCTTC	CASSQPGQGAYGYTF
.	TRBV7-2	TRBJ1-2	TRBD1	TGTGCCAGCAGCTTAGAAAGACAGGGTGACGGCTACACCTTC	CASSLERQGDGYTF
.	TRBV19	TRBJ1-2	.	TGTGCCAGTAGTATTTTACTACAGGGAGATAACTATGGCTACACCTTC	CASSILLQGDNYGYTF
.	TRBV10-2	TRBJ2-5	.	TGCGCCAGCAGTGAGACGGTTCAAGAGACCCAGTACTTC	CASSETVQETQYF
few	TRBV2	TRBJ2-7	.	TGTGCCAGCAGTGAAATTCCGCGTGACTACGAGCAGTACTTC	CASSEIPRDYEQYF
.	TRBV29-1	TRBJ2-1	TRBD1	TGCAGCGTTTCGACAGGGGCAACCTACAATGAGCAGTTCTTC	CSVSTGATYNEQFF
.	TRBV7-9	TRBJ2-3	TRBD2	TGTGCCAGCAGCACGGGGGGGCTAGCGGGCGCAGATACGCAGTATTTT	CASSTGGLAGADTQYF
.	TRBV6-4	TRBJ1-2	.	TGTGCCAGCAGGCGAGATTCCAGGGATTATGGCTACACCTTC	CASRRDSRDYGYTF
.	TRBV30	TRBJ2-1	.	TGTGCCTGGCAGGACAGCCACTCCTACAATGAGCAGTTCTTC	CAWQDSHSYNEQFF
.	TRBV28	TRBJ2-7	.	TGTGCCAGCAGTTTTACTAACGGGAGATTCTACGAGCAGTACTTC	CASSFTNGRFYEQYF
.	TRBV30	TRBJ2-4	TRBD1	TGTGCCTGGACCCCTGGACAGGGGCAAAACATTCAGTACTTC	CAWTPGQGQNIQYF
.	TRBV4-2	TRBJ2-5	TRBD2	TGTGCCAGCAGCCAAGATCCGACTAGCCTCCAAGAGACCCAGTACTTC	CASSQDPTSLQETQYF
.	TRBV7-2	TRBJ2-3	.	TGTGCCAGCAGAGACGCGGGGGCCAGCACAGATACGCAGTATTTT	CASRDAGASTDTQYF
.	TRBV19	TRBJ2-7	.	TGTGCCAGTAGTATCGGGACTCATTACTACGAGCAGTACTTC	CASSIGTHYYEQYF